This T cell receptor (beta chain) was documented in a study of cytomegalovirus exposure and HLA in healthy donors. Across the whole study: Unique TCRs from HLA-typed donors, 80 million to 100 million of them, were held in an early data release.

The CDR3 runs to 14 residues. The V end was cut by 4 bases, the J end by 6 bases, with 13 bases between. Germline CDR1 and CDR2: ENHRY and SYGVKD. Amplification used 60 Vbeta primers and 13 Jbeta primers. TCRdb's table, derived via immunoSEQ multiplex PCR, lists solely in-frame clones and lacks some. The repertoire holds approximately 200,000 clones, with about 85% as singletons. The chain combines TRBV10-3 with TRBJ2-1; TRBD1 might be the D (6 bases). The sequence came from a human donor in good health. The sample taken for sequencing was PBMCs. CDR3 sequence (DNA): TGTGCCATCAGTGCAGGGGATCGGGGCAATGAGCAGTTCTTC. Amino acids: CAISAGDRGNEQFF.